What follows describes a single TCR beta chain. Its antigen specificity is not known. No base qualities exist here, and no much larger clone lies one base off it. The label giving this sample's treatment or condition can be read as: around 19 received Ad26.COV2.S at low or high dose, single or two shots; about 5 received placebo; per-sample allocation not given. For vaccine and placebo recipients, the sequenced repertoires came from samples collected on day 63 after the first injection. Cohort 1b enrolled 20 to 30 adults aged 18-55 years at a single site in Boston, USA, between 29 July and 7 August 2020. Ad26.COV2.S was a replication-incompetent adenovirus type 26 vector expressing a prefusion-stabilized SARS-CoV-2 spike protein from the original Wuhan strain. This sample was taken from a study of Ad26.COV2.S vaccination and SARS-CoV-2 variants (dated by TCRdb to the early 2020s). General notes on the study: Donors in the vaccine arm were drawn from COV1001, a multicentre, randomized, double-blind, placebo-controlled phase I-IIa trial testing Ad26.COV2.S in healthy adults. Dosing of Ad26.COV2.S was intramuscular, at either 5x10^10 or 1x10^11 viral particles, delivered as one shot or as two shots spaced 56 days apart. Sequencing of the TCRbeta repertoire served to evaluate the specificity and breadth of SARS-CoV-2-reactive T cell receptors following Ad26.COV2.S vaccination. A total of roughly 32 samples were included in the TCR-sequenced set, comprising around 19 Ad26.COV2.S vaccine recipients, 5 placebo recipients and 8 SARS-CoV-2 convalescent individuals. Trial participants were randomized into five groups of five: low-dose or high-dose Ad26.COV2.S given once or twice, or placebo on both occasions. Throughout the experiments and outcome assessment, investigators stayed blinded to trial group allocation. Study-level results and caveats: It was noted by the authors that total T cell responses may have been underestimated by the TCR breadth and depth analyses. Ad26.COV2.S recipients had higher spike-specific TCR breadth than placebo recipients (P = 0.0014). The study was not powered for comparison of responses between vaccine doses or regimens. After vaccination, substantial breadth of spike-specific CD8+ and CD4+ T cell responses was reported. Vaccine and placebo recipients had comparable non-spike TCR breadth, which fits with the vaccine containing only spike.

CDR3 length: 18 amino acids, cysteine to phenylalanine. Only CDR3 DNA is held: 54 bases, read in frame from base 1. Compared with germline, V lacks 6 bases and J lacks 5 bases; bases without a gene match: 14. Per the germline V gene (reference sequence), MNHEY is the CDR1 and SMNVEV is the CDR2. The immunoSEQ Assay was used to sequence TCRbeta CDR3 regions. After extraction, genomic DNA underwent amplification by bias-controlled multiplex PCR, followed by high-throughput sequencing. From the authors' description of their analysis: To quantify the absolute abundance of each unique TCRbeta CDR3 region, sequences were collapsed and filtered. T cell fraction was estimated by normalizing TCRbeta template counts to usable DNA, with usable DNA measured through amplification of reference genes found in all nucleated cells. Repertoire TCRs were annotated as SARS-CoV-2-specific by exact matching of V gene, CDR3 amino acid sequence and J gene to a known reactive TCR set. MIRA supplied the reference SARS-CoV-2 TCR set, which was filtered for enrichment in COVID-19-positive ImmuneCODE repertoires so that public or cross-reactive TCRs were removed. Drawing on the MIRA antigens, annotated TCRs were analysed further at the level of specific ORF or position within ORF. Depth was the summed frequency of annotated unique rearrangements, while breadth was defined as annotated unique rearrangements over total unique productive rearrangements. Two-sided Wilcoxon rank-sum tests were applied when comparing TCR breadth between groups. The immuneACCESS repertoire file appears here via TCRdb, limited to in-frame rearrangements. These files lack a portion of the clones; in checked studies, under half of the deficit traces to unresolved V genes, and the cause of the others is not known. That table supplies the V and J calls and clone size; D and trimming were determined from the DNA. This sample holds hundreds of thousands of clones; 88% were observed only once. The ten largest clonotypes hold 6.4% of the sample.

Sequenced here: peripheral blood, sampled in a trial of Ad26.COV2.S vaccine versus placebo. The chain couples TRBV27 to TRBJ2-1; TRBD2 matches 12 bases in the middle. This sequence was found in a person aged 18-60 years who received the Ad26.COV2.S COVID-19 vaccine or a placebo. The CDR3 protein: CASSSSGRASEWNNEQFF. The nucleotides are TGTGCCAGCAGCTCTAGCGGGAGGGCCTCTGAGTGGAACAATGAGCAGTTCTTC.